This T cell receptor beta chain was profiled in a study of PD-L1 blockade in urothelial cancer (dated by TCRdb to 2017 to 2019). With regard to the full study: Therapy was started at some point between 2014 and 2016 for all patients, and atezolizumab 1,200 mg was administered intravenously every 3 weeks. Patients had an ECOG performance status of 0 or 1 and had received between 0 and 3 prior chemotherapy regimens. Twenty-nine patients had pretreatment blood TCR-seq, roughly 25 had at least one posttreatment blood collection, and roughly 25 had tumor TCR-seq. The study, an exploratory multi-omic analysis, examined somatic, immune and clinical correlates of response to PD-L1 blockade with atezolizumab in urothelial cancer. Some ten patients reached durable clinical benefit, while some 20 patients did not. Blood samples were analyzed at two time points: 3 weeks after treatment start (second dose) and 6 weeks after treatment start. Durable clinical benefit meant progression-free survival longer than 6 months, and TCR features were also tested against progression-free and overall survival. A median of about 150,000 T cells and tens of thousands of unique TCRs was obtained from blood samples, and a median clonality of 0.080 was observed. TCR sequencing covered pretreatment tumor samples and matched, serially collected peripheral blood taken before and after atezolizumab treatment. About 90% of the roughly 29 patients were males with bladder-origin urothelial cancer, and about 65% of the roughly 30 reported a prior smoking history. In the same patients, whole exome sequencing and RNA sequencing of pretreatment tumors were performed in addition to TCR sequencing.

Broader findings and caveats from the paper: A pretreatment peripheral blood TCR clonality below the median was linked to improved progression-free and overall survival. Because the sample size was small (n of about 30) and many of the analyses were exploratory, the results are meant to be hypothesis-generating. At 3 weeks after the start of treatment, tumor-associated TCR clones in peripheral blood had expanded more in patients with durable benefit (n of about 20, p = 0.022).

Notes on this clone: Its cognate antigen has yet to be identified. No base-level quality is on record; no much larger clone is a single base apart.

The time point label of this sample denotes: peripheral blood 6 weeks after treatment start. A total of 25 to 30 patients with locally advanced or metastatic urothelial carcinoma, treated at Memorial Sloan Kettering on a trial protocol, made up the cohort. Peripheral blood mononuclear cells were collected pretreatment and during treatment, at between 1 and 8 total time points per patient. The Qiagen DNeasy Blood extraction kit was used to purify genomic DNA from total PBMCs and from tumor samples. PBMCs were collected pretreatment and during treatment and were isolated and stored as previously described. Each PCR received spiked-in synthetic TCR analog templates so that absolute template abundance could be estimated from read counts. The immunoSEQ assay was used to amplify TCRbeta CDR3 regions from genomic DNA with bias-controlled V and J gene primers. Sequencing of rearranged TCRbeta segments was done at approximately 20X coverage. The source study handled its data this way. Sequencing errors were corrected by clustering and CDR3s were annotated against IMGT to assign V, D and J genes. Only productive TCRbeta rearrangements were used in downstream analyses, excluding out-of-frame or stop-codon sequences. Clonality was calculated as one minus the Shannon entropy normalized by the log of the number of unique productive sequences. Clones differing between time points or between blood and tumor were identified by Fisher's exact test with Benjamini-Hochberg correction at adjusted p below 0.01. TCRdb carries this immuneACCESS record with in-frame sequences only. Its versions omit some clonotypes, under half of them owing to an unresolved V gene in the studies checked, with the rest unexplained. V and J calls plus clone size are reproduced from that table; the DNA served to infer D and trimming. This sample comprises roughly 51,000 clones, about 85% of them detected only once. The top ten clones comprise roughly 1.9% of the sample.

Material: PBMCs, obtained around atezolizumab (anti-PD-L1) treatment. This clonotype was sampled from a man between 45 and 60 years old with urothelial cancer.

The CDR3 in this case is CASSASGTGGYEQYF. The sequence in DNA is TGTGCCAGCAGTGCATCCGGGACAGGGGGCTACGAGCAGTACTTC. The V and J segments used are TRBV6-1 and TRBJ2-7; 11 central nucleotides agree with TRBD1. V loses 4 bases at its end and J loses 3 bases; junction bases beyond the gene matches: 5. In the germline V gene, CDR1 corresponds to MNHNS and CDR2 to SASEGT. The CDR3, from cysteine to phenylalanine, totals 15 residues. Only CDR3 DNA remains: 45 bases, in frame from the first base.